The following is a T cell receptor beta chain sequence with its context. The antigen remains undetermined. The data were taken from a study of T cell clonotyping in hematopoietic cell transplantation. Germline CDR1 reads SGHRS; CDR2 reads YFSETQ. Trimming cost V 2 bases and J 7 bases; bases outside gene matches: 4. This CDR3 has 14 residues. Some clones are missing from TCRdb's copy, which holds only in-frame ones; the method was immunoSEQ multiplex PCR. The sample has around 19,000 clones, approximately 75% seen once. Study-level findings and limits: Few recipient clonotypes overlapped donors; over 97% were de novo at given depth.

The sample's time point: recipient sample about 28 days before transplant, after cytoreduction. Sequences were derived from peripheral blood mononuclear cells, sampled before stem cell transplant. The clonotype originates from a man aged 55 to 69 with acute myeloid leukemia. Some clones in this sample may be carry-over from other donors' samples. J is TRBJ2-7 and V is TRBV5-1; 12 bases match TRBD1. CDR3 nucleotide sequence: TGCGCCAGCAGCTTAGGGACAGGGGGCCAAGAGCAGTACTTC. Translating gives CASSLGTGGQEQYF.